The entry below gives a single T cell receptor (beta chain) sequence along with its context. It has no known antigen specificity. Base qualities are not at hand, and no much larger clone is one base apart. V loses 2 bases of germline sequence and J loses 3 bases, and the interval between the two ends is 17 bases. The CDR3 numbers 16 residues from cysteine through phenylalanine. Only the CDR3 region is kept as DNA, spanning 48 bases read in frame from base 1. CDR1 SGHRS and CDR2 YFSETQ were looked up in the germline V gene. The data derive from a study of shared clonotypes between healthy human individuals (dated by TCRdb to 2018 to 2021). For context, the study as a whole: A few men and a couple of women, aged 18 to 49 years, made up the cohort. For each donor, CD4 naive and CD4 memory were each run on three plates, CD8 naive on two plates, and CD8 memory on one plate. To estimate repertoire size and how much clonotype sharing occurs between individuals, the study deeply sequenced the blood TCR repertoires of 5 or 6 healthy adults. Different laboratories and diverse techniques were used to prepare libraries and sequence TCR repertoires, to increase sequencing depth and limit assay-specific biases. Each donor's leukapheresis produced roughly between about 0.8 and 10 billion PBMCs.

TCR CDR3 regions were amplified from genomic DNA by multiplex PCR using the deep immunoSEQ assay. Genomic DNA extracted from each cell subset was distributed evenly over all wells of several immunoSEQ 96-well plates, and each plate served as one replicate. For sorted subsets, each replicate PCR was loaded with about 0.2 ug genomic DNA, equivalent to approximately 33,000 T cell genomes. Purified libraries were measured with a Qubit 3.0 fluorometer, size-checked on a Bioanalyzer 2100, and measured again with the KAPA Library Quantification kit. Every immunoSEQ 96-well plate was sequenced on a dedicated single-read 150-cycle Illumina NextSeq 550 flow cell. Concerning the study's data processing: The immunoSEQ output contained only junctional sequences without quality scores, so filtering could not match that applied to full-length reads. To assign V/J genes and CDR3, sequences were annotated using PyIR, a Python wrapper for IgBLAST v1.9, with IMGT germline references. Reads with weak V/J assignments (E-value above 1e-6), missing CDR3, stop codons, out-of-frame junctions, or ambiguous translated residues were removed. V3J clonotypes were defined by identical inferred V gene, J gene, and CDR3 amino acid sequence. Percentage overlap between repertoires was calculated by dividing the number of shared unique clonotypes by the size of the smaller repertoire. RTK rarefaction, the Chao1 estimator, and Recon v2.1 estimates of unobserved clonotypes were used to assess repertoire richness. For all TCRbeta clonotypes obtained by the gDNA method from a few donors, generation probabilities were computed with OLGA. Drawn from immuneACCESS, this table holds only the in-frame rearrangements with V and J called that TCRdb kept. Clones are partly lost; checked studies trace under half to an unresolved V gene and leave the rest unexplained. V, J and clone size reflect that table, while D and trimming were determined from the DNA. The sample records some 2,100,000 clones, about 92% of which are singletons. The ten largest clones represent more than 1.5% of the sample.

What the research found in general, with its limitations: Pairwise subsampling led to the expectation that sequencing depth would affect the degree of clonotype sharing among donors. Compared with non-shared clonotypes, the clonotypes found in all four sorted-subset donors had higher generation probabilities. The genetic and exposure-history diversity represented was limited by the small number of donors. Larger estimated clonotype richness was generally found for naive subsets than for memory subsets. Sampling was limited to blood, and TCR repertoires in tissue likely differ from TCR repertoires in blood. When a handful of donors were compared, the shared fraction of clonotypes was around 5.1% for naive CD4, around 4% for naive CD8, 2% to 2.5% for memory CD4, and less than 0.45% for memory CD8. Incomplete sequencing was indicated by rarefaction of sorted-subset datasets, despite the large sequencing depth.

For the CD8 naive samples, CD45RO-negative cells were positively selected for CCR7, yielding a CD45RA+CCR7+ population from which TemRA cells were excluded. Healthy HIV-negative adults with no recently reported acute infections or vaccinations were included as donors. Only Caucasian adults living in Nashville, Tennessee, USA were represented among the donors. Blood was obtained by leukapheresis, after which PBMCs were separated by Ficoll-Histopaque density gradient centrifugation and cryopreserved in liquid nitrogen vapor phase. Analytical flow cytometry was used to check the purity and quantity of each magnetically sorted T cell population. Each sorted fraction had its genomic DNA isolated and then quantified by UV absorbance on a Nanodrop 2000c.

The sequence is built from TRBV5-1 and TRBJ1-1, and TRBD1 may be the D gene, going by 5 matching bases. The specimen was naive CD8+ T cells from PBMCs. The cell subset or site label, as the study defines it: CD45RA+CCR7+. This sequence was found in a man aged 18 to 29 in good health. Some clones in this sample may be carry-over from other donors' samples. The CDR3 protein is CASSFALRGLDTEAFF. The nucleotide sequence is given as TGCGCCAGCAGCTTTGCGTTAAGGGGTCTCGACACTGAAGCTTTCTTT.